This T cell receptor (beta chain) was obtained from a study of blood T cell repertoires in COVID-19. Study background: Researchers got acute and convalescent COVID-19 samples from the United States, Italy and Spain. PBMCs, B-cell-depleted T cells, or T cells provided the cDNA or gDNA that made up the material.

There are 13 residues in the CDR3. Germline V gene data show CDR1 as MDHEN and CDR2 as SYDVKM. V dropped 6 bases and J dropped 3 bases, with 11 bases sitting between them. Sequencing was performed with immunoSEQ multiplex PCR; in TCRdb, only in-frame clones are kept and a portion is missing. The table has 130,000 to 150,000 clones, more than 70% seen once. The receptor was derived from a man in his fifties or sixties with active or convalescent COVID-19. The specimen sequenced was peripheral blood. The chain couples TRBV28 to TRBJ1-2; D is perhaps TRBD1 (5 bases). CDR3 sequence reads: CASRSTVDYGYTF. In DNA, the CDR3 is TGTGCCAGCAGGTCGACAGTGGACTATGGCTACACCTTC.